These T cell receptor beta chains were read from a single sample in a study of Graves' ophthalmopathy and Graves' hyperthyroidism. TCRdb itself ran the multiplex PCR reads through MiXCR, one entry per CDR3 protein. Of 600,000 to 700,000 distinct CDR3 sequences in the sample, about 40% were seen once. Sequencing was done on a sample of peripheral blood. The receptors come from an adult man with Graves' ophthalmopathy. Both conserved end residues are part of each CDR3. D genes are given only for firm matches. Rows give clone size only sometimes, using once, few, many, or a class for an expanded clone.

.	TRBV6-2/TRBV6-3	TRBJ2-7	TRBD1	CASSHGTEHYEQYF	TGTGCCAGCAGCCACGGGACAGAGCACTACGAGCAGTACTTC
.	TRBV20-1	TRBJ1-2	.	CSVRGGTDAAGYTF	TGCAGTGTTCGAGGGGGGACGGACGCCGCGGGCTACACCTTC
.	TRBV10-3	TRBJ1-6	.	CAISDETRQPLHF	TGTGCCATCAGTGACGAGACACGGCAGCCCCTCCACTTT
many	TRBV19	TRBJ2-2	TRBD1	CASSTRGTGHGELFF	TGTGCCAGTAGTACTAGAGGGACAGGGCACGGGGAGCTGTTTTTT
.	TRBV25-1	TRBJ1-2	.	CASSPPWTHNYGYTF	TGTGCCAGTTCACCCCCCTGGACCCACAACTATGGCTACACCTTC
.	TRBV5-1	TRBJ2-7	.	CASSYAGNEQYF	TGCGCCAGCAGCTACGCGGGGAACGAGCAGTACTTC
many	TRBV2	TRBJ1-5	.	CASSELDGSYSNQPQHF	TGTGCCAGCAGTGAACTTGACGGGTCGTATAGCAATCAGCCCCAGCATTTT
many	TRBV7-6	TRBJ2-2	TRBD2	CASSNSERGYTGELFF	TGTGCCAGCAGTAACTCCGAGCGGGGATACACCGGGGAGCTGTTTTTT
few	TRBV7-9	TRBJ2-3	.	CASSLAAASTDTQYF	TGTGCCAGCAGCTTAGCAGCCGCTAGCACAGATACGCAGTATTTT
few	TRBV20-1	TRBJ1-5	.	CSARDYRKAGSNQPQHF	TGCAGTGCTAGAGATTACAGGAAGGCAGGTAGCAATCAGCCCCAGCATTTT
many	TRBV14	TRBJ1-2	TRBD1	CASSQDRGLYGYTF	TGTGCCAGCAGCCAAGACAGGGGGCTGTATGGCTACACCTTC
.	TRBV6-1	TRBJ1-6	.	CASSPGGGWFENSPLHF	TGTGCCAGCAGTCCTGGAGGTGGGTGGTTCGAAAATTCACCCCTCCACTTT
.	TRBV19	TRBJ1-5	TRBD1	CAISPGTGMETQHF	TGTGCCATCAGTCCCGGGACAGGGATGGAGACCCAGCATTTT
.	TRBV13	TRBJ2-7	.	CASRPPGPHTQTDEQYF	TGTGCCAGCAGACCACCGGGACCGCACACCCAAACCGACGAGCAGTACTTC
.	TRBV5-1	TRBJ1-5	TRBD1	CASSQTGEGGQPQHF	TGCGCCAGCAGCCAGACAGGGGAGGGGGGTCAGCCCCAGCATTTT
.	TRBV30	TRBJ2-5	.	CAYRGQETQYF	TGTGCCTATAGGGGTCAAGAGACCCAGTACTTC
many	TRBV7-9	TRBJ2-7	.	CASSLADSGVQYF	TGTGCCAGCAGCTTAGCCGATTCAGGGGTGCAGTACTTC
.	TRBV10-3	TRBJ1-2	TRBD1	CAISDGTGGAGYTF	TGTGCCATCAGTGACGGGACAGGGGGGGCTGGCTACACCTTC
many	TRBV20-1	TRBJ1-5	.	CSATGLSNQPQHF	TGCAGTGCTACGGGGCTTTCAAATCAGCCCCAGCATTTT
.	TRBV19	TRBJ1-4	.	CASSMRTGADEKLFF	TGTGCCAGTAGTATGCGTACTGGGGCTGATGAAAAACTGTTTTTT
.	TRBV25-1	TRBJ1-2	.	CASSMLGYGYTF	TGTGCCAGCTCAATGCTCGGGTATGGCTACACCTTC
many	TRBV10-3	TRBJ2-2	TRBD2	CAIRASGNTGELFF	TGTGCCATCAGGGCTAGCGGGAACACCGGGGAGCTGTTTTTT
many	TRBV15	TRBJ2-7	TRBD1	CATSRSRDRGHEQYF	TGTGCCACCAGCAGGTCCCGGGACAGGGGTCATGAGCAGTACTTC
many	TRBV19	TRBJ2-7	.	CASSALGQASGEQYF	TGTGCCAGTAGCGCCCTTGGGCAAGCCTCGGGCGAGCAGTACTTC
.	TRBV25-1	TRBJ1-1	.	CASSEFAGQTEAFF	TGTGCCAGCAGTGAATTCGCCGGGCAAACTGAAGCTTTCTTT
.	TRBV7-2	TRBJ1-3	TRBD1	CASSLWDRGNYGYTIYF	TGTGCCAGCAGCTTATGGGACAGGGGGAACTATGGCTACACCATATATTTT
.	TRBV4-3	TRBJ2-7	.	CASSQERGSGHEQYF	TGCGCCAGCAGCCAAGAAAGGGGCTCCGGACACGAGCAGTACTTC
many	TRBV7-8	TRBJ1-2	.	CASSLPRWGSSGGYTF	TGTGCCAGCAGCTTACCCCGGTGGGGGTCCTCGGGTGGCTACACCTTC
.	TRBV15	TRBJ1-1	TRBD1	CATNQDRGRTEAFF	TGTGCCACCAACCAGGACAGGGGGCGAACTGAAGCTTTCTTT
.	TRBV6-1	TRBJ2-6	.	CASSEMESGANVLTF	TGTGCCAGCAGTGAAATGGAGTCTGGGGCCAACGTCCTGACTTTC
many	TRBV29-1	TRBJ1-4	.	CSVEKGLGEKLFF	TGCAGCGTTGAAAAAGGGTTAGGGGAAAAACTGTTTTTT
many	TRBV5-8	TRBJ1-3	.	CASSLAAPRNTIYF	TGTGCCAGCAGCTTGGCCGCCCCCAGAAACACCATATATTTT
many	TRBV13	TRBJ1-1	.	CASNGQNTEAFF	TGTGCCAGCAATGGGCAGAACACTGAAGCTTTCTTT